These 19 T cell receptor beta chains came from one sample sequenced in a study of T cells in Graves' hyperthyroidism and ophthalmopathy. Amplified regions were TCR beta CDR3 sequences from RNA transcripts. With the HTBI primer set, the TCR CDR3 went through a first round of RT-PCR. TCRdb re-called the multiplex PCR reads with MiXCR, one entry per CDR3 protein. The profile covers more than 600,000 distinct CDR3 sequences, with 16% appearing a single time and around 7.7% taken by the ten largest. Sequencing was done on a sample of blood. The receptors originated from a man aged 18 to 30 with Graves' hyperthyroidism.

This clonotype was counted ten times or more. The rearrangement links TRBV28 to TRBJ2-7; D gene uncertain. Germline loops: CDR1 MDHEN, CDR2 SYDVKM. Trimming removed 5 bases from V and 4 bases from J, with 15 bases in between. The CDR3 runs 14 residues. Here the CDR3 DNA reads TGTGCCAGCAGTACAACCGACGTGGGGTACGAGCAGTACTTC. Translation: CASSTTDVGYEQYF.

This clonotype has a handful of counts. The chain employs TRBV5-5 and TRBJ1-1; D is uncertain. Germline CDR1 reads SGHKS; CDR2 reads YYEKEE (reference sequence). This CDR3 is 13 amino acids long. V was cut by 2 bases and J by 5 bases, with 10 bases left in between. The CDR3 here is CASSFRGGTEAFF. The CDR3 bases are TGTGCCAGCAGCTTTCGGGGAGGGACTGAAGCTTTCTTT.

This clonotype was detected a few times. The chain is built from TRBV6-2 or TRBV6-3 and TRBJ2-7; D possibly matches TRBD1 or TRBD2 (5 bases each). CDR3 length equals 14 residues. The ends were cut back, 2 bases at V and 4 bases at J, with 12 bases in the middle. Germline lookup yields CDR1 MNHEY and CDR2 SVGEGT. CDR3 DNA sequence: TGTGCCAGCAGTTACGCAGGGAGAGCATACGAGCAGTACTTC. Translated, it gives CASSYAGRAYEQYF.

This clonotype was counted ten times or more. This rearrangement joins TRBV13 to TRBJ2-3; no clear D gene. V was trimmed by 5 bases and J by 0 bases, leaving 6 bases between them. The CDR3 has 13 amino acids. Germline V lookup: CDR1 PRHDT, CDR2 FYEKMQ (reference sequence). The CDR3 is CASSATSTDTQYF. DNA of the CDR3: TGTGCCAGCAGCGCTACTAGCACAGATACGCAGTATTTT.

This clonotype occurred a few times. This chain uses TRBV7-2 with TRBJ2-5, with TRBD2 matching 7 bases. The length of the CDR3 is 16 residues. V trimming: 5 bases; J trimming: 5 bases; junction bases outside the gene matches: 14. CDR1 is SGHTA, CDR2 FQGNSA, per germline. The CDR3 DNA follows: TGTGCCAGCAGCCCAGGAGTAGCGCGGGAGATGGAGACCCAGTACTTC. Translating it yields CASSPGVAREMETQYF.

This clonotype was observed at least ten times. This chain links TRBV12-3 or TRBV12-4 with TRBJ2-7, with TRBD2 matching 8 bases. With V trimmed by 4 bases and J by 1 base, 6 bases remained unmatched. The CDR3 contains 15 residues. CDR3 sequence reads: CASSSRRGGSYEQYF. The CDR3 region has the DNA TGTGCCAGCAGTTCCCGCCGGGGGGGGTCCTACGAGCAGTACTTC.

This clonotype has a count of ten or more. The chain has TRBV27 and TRBJ2-7; D gene unclear. Germline-derived CDR1 and CDR2 are MNHEY and SMNVEV (reference sequence). This CDR3 has 13 amino acids. Between the trimmed V and J ends, which lost 4 bases and 7 bases, there was a span of 14 bases. The CDR3 DNA reads as TGTGCCAGCAGTTATTTCTTGGGCGGTGAGCAGTACTTC. This encodes CASSYFLGGEQYF.

The rearrangement joins TRBV7-9 to TRBJ1-5; no clear D. Germline V gives CDR1 SEHNR, CDR2 FQNEAQ (reference sequence). The CDR3 sequence is 18 residues long. V was trimmed by 4 bases and J by 2 bases, leaving 21 bases between them. CDR3 DNA: TGTGCCAGCAGCTCCATTTATTCGACCTTCGGTGGCAATCAGCCCCAGCATTTT. This sequence encodes CASSSIYSTFGGNQPQHF.

This clonotype was picked up many times. This chain uses TRBV10-3 with TRBJ1-5, with D hard to call. Germline values: CDR1 ENHRY, CDR2 SYGVKD. The V end was cut by 8 bases, the J end by 7 bases, with 15 bases between. The CDR3 runs 13 residues. In nucleotides, the CDR3 is TGTGCCATCGGGGATAGGGCGGGCCAGCCCCAGCATTTT. Residues: CAIGDRAGQPQHF.

This sequence joins TRBV12-3 or TRBV12-4 and TRBJ2-7, with 10 bases that match TRBD1. The CDR3 has 16 residues. J was trimmed by 3 bases and V by 5 bases; bases with no gene match: 10. CDR3: CASSLATGTGVYEQYF. CDR3 nucleotide sequence: TGTGCCAGCAGTCTGGCGACCGGGACAGGGGTCTACGAGCAGTACTTC.

The chain is built from TRBV13 and TRBJ2-4; 7 nucleotides align to TRBD2. The length of the CDR3 is 14 residues. Germline CDR1 and CDR2: PRHDT and FYEKMQ (reference sequence). After removal of 5 bases from V and 3 bases from J, the junction contained 4 bases not matched to a gene. The CDR3 bases are TGTGCCAGCAGCCCTCGGGACTACAAAAACATTCAGTACTTC. As protein: CASSPRDYKNIQYF.

This clonotype came up a few times. V is TRBV28 and J is TRBJ1-3, with a possible D match to TRBD1 (5 bases). This CDR3 contains 13 residues. The ends were cut back, 10 bases at V and 0 bases at J, with 10 bases in the middle. Germline CDR1 MDHEN, CDR2 SYDVKM. The CDR3 spells CATRDYSGNTIYF. The CDR3 DNA is TGTGCCACCAGGGATTACTCTGGAAACACCATATATTTT.

This clonotype has a handful of counts. V and J are TRBV30 and TRBJ1-1, with unresolved D. The CDR3 is 18 amino acids. From germline, CDR1 is GTSNPN and CDR2 SVGIG (reference sequence). Trimming cost V 0 bases and J 0 bases, with 20 bases left between them. For the CDR3, the DNA is TGTGCCTGGAGTGTGAGTTTTCGGCAGCCTATTATGAACACTGAAGCTTTCTTT. Translation: CAWSVSFRQPIMNTEAFF.

In its sample, this clonotype was seen many times. This chain links TRBV9 with TRBJ1-1; D is ambiguous. Germline CDR1 and CDR2: SGDLS and YYNGEE. V shed 3 bases and J shed 1 base, with 13 bases lying between them. CDR3 length equals 15 residues. CDR3 nucleotide sequence: TGTGCCAGCAGCGCCCAGTACACCGCGAACACTGAAGCTTTCTTT. Its protein product is CASSAQYTANTEAFF.

The chain recombines TRBV14 with TRBJ2-3, with unresolved D. Germline lookup yields CDR1 SGHDN and CDR2 FVKESK. Trimming shortened V by 6 bases and J by 2 bases, and 9 bases separated the two germline ends. This CDR3 has 13 residues. CDR3 residues: CASSPRNTDTQYF. CDR3 bases: TGTGCCAGCAGTCCCCGTAACACAGATACGCAGTATTTT. Full variable domain (missing parts from reference TRBV14 and TRBJ2-3): EAGVTQFPSHSVIEKGQTVTLRCDPISGHDNLYWYRRVMGKEIKFLLHFVKESKQDESGMPNNRFLAERTGGTYSTLKVQPAELEDSGVYFCASSPRNTDTQYFGPGTRLTVL.

This clonotype was seen a handful of times. In nucleotides, the CDR3 is TGCAGCGTTTCTCCAGCGGGACAACCTCAAGAGACCCAGTACTTC. Amino acids: CSVSPAGQPQETQYF. This chain uses TRBV29-1 with TRBJ2-5, with D perhaps matching TRBD2 (7 bases). CDR1 and CDR2 (germline): SQVTM, ANQGSEA. Trimming shortened V by 5 bases and J by 2 bases, and 18 bases separated the two germline ends. The CDR3 sequence is 15 residues long.

The chain is built from TRBV6-2 or TRBV6-3 and TRBJ2-7; D is unclear. The CDR3 spans 11 residues. Trimming stripped 2 bases from V and 8 bases from J, with 7 bases between. Per germline, CDR1 MNHEY and CDR2 SVGEGT. CDR3 coding DNA: TGTGCCAGCAGTTACGGGTTGCAGCAGTACTTC. Translated: CASSYGLQQYF.

V and J are TRBV6-9 and TRBJ2-5; D is perhaps TRBD1 (7 bases). The germline gives CDR1 MNHGY, CDR2 SVAAGI. Between the trimmed V and J ends, which lost 3 bases and 0 bases, there was a span of 14 bases. The CDR3 length is 16 residues. The CDR3: CASSYIRGDDQETQYF. CDR3 nucleotide sequence: TGTGCCAGCAGTTACATCAGGGGGGATGACCAAGAGACCCAGTACTTC.

This clonotype was observed at least ten times. This chain joins TRBV28 and TRBJ2-7; the match to TRBD2 covers 8 bases. The V segment lost 5 bases and the J segment 2 bases; nucleotides outside the gene matches: 5. This CDR3 contains 14 residues. Germline V gene lookup returns CDR1 MDHEN and CDR2 SYDVKM. This CDR3 reads CASSRSGSAYEQYF. The CDR3 nucleotides are TGTGCCAGCAGTAGAAGCGGGAGTGCCTACGAGCAGTACTTC. Looking up the rest from reference TRBV28 and TRBJ2-7 gives the full variable domain: DVKVTQSSRYLVKRTGEKVFLECVQDMDHENMFWYRQDPGLGLRLIYFSYDVKMKEKGDIPEGYSVSREKKERFSLILESASTNQTSMYLCASSRSGSAYEQYFGPGTRLTVT.